A selection of T cell receptor beta chains follows, all from one sample in a study of STAT3 mutations in large granular lymphocyte leukemia. TCRdb keeps only in-frame clones here, not all; method: immunoSEQ multiplex PCR. The sample has tens of thousands of clones, about three quarters seen once. Material for sequencing was PBMCs. These TCRs come from a human donor with T large granular lymphocyte leukemia. Some clones in this sample may be carry-over from other donors' samples. CDR3s include the opening cysteine and the closing phenylalanine or tryptophan. Each record gives: V gene, CDR3 length, J gene, D gene, clone size, CDR3 protein, CDR3 DNA. A D gene is named only where the DNA matches it firmly. Only some rows state a clone size, as once, few, many or a class for expanded clones.

TRBV28	16	TRBJ1-2	TRBD1	NA	CASTPGGPLRLLGYTF	TGTGCCAGCACCCCAGGGGGGCCGCTACGCCTCCTTGGCTACACCTTC
TRBV5-4	15	TRBJ2-2	NA	NA	CASSTKGFYTGELFF	TGTGCCAGCAGTACTAAGGGTTTTTACACCGGGGAGCTGTTTTTT
TRBV5-1	15	TRBJ2-1	TRBD2	NA	CASSLDSGGAPEQFF	TGCGCCAGCAGCTTGGATAGCGGGGGGGCCCCTGAGCAGTTCTTC
TRBV7-9	15	TRBJ2-1	TRBD2	NA	CASSLNAGGNNEQFF	TGTGCCAGCAGCTTAAATGCGGGGGGAAACAATGAGCAGTTCTTC
TRBV5-1	15	TRBJ2-3	NA	NA	CASSLGWTQSDTQYF	TGCGCCAGCAGCCTTGGTTGGACACAATCAGATACGCAGTATTTT
TRBV27	17	TRBJ1-6	TRBD1	NA	CASGFHIRDRANSPLHF	TGTGCCAGCGGTTTCCATATCCGGGACAGGGCTAATTCACCCCTCCACTTT
TRBV10-3	15	TRBJ2-1	TRBD1	NA	CAISESGQGNNEQFF	TGTGCCATCAGTGAGTCAGGACAGGGGAACAATGAGCAGTTCTTC
TRBV5-1	16	TRBJ1-6	TRBD1	few	CASSLAWDSRDSPLHF	TGCGCCAGCAGCTTGGCCTGGGACAGTCGGGATTCACCCCTCCACTTT
TRBV7-2	14	TRBJ1-6	TRBD1	NA	CASSLGTGFMSLHF	TGTGCCAGCAGCTTGGGGACAGGTTTTATGTCCCTCCACTTT
TRBV6-5	16	TRBJ1-3	NA	NA	CASSYDSTFPGNTIYF	TGTGCCAGCAGTTACGACAGTACATTCCCTGGAAACACCATATATTTT
TRBV6-5	12	TRBJ2-5	NA	NA	CASVEGRETQYF	TGTGCCAGCGTAGAGGGGCGGGAGACCCAGTACTTC
TRBV27	14	TRBJ1-4	TRBD1	NA	CASSSRQGAEKLFF	TGTGCCAGCAGTTCCCGACAGGGGGCAGAAAAACTGTTTTTT